Listed below are T cell receptor beta chains from one sample, sequenced in a study of blood T cell repertoires in COVID-19. TCRdb's table, derived via immunoSEQ multiplex PCR, lists solely in-frame clones and lacks some. In the table there are about 390,000 clones, about 89% of which are singletons. The sample consisted of peripheral blood. The receptors derive from a woman aged 60-75 years with COVID-19, enrolled during active disease. Each CDR3 is given with its conserved first and last residue. Fields, in order: clone size, V gene, D gene, J gene, CDR3 DNA, CDR3 protein. A D gene is named only where the DNA matches it firmly. Size is omitted from some rows. Given values are once, few, many or a class for expanded clones.

size: NA; V: TRBV5-1; D: TRBD1; J: TRBJ1-6; DNA: TGCGCCAGTAGGGACAGCAATAATTCACCCCTCCACTTT; CDR3: CASRDSNNSPLHF
size: NA; V: TRBV2; D: TRBD1; J: TRBJ1-2; DNA: TGTGCCAGCAGTGACCCTAGACAGGGGGCAGATGGCTACACCTTC; CDR3: CASSDPRQGADGYTF
size: few; V: TRBV5-4; D: TRBD1; J: TRBJ2-5; DNA: TGTGCCAGCAGCCCGGGGGACAGGGGGCGTCGGGAGACCCAGTACTTC; CDR3: CASSPGDRGRRETQYF
size: NA; V: TRBV12-3/TRBV12-4; D: NA; J: TRBJ2-7; DNA: TGTGCCAGCAGTGAGGTAGGGGCCTACGAGCAGTACTTC; CDR3: CASSEVGAYEQYF
size: few; V: TRBV11-2; D: TRBD2; J: TRBJ2-5; DNA: TGTGCCAGCAGCTTTAATATGCTAGCGGGGGCCACGGGGGAGACCCAGTACTTC; CDR3: CASSFNMLAGATGETQYF
size: NA; V: TRBV9; D: NA; J: TRBJ2-5; DNA: TGTGCCAGCAGCGTAGGTTCAGGGGCAGAGACCCAGTACTTC; CDR3: CASSVGSGAETQYF
size: NA; V: TRBV6-4; D: NA; J: TRBJ1-2; DNA: TGTGCCAGCAGCCCGTCGGGGGAAAGCTATGGCTACACCTTC; CDR3: CASSPSGESYGYTF
size: NA; V: TRBV3-1/TRBV3-2; D: TRBD1; J: TRBJ1-1; DNA: TGTGCCAGCAGCCCCTACAGGGGGCGCGACACTGAAGCTTTCTTT; CDR3: CASSPYRGRDTEAFF
size: NA; V: TRBV2; D: NA; J: TRBJ1-2; DNA: TGTGCCAGCAGAACGGACAGTTGGAGAGGTGGCTACACCTTC; CDR3: CASRTDSWRGGYTF
size: NA; V: TRBV23-1; D: TRBD1; J: TRBJ2-2; DNA: TGCGCCAGCAGCGATACCCCGGGACAGGAGTCTAACACCGGGGAGCTGTTTTTT; CDR3: CASSDTPGQESNTGELFF
size: once; V: TRBV3-1/TRBV3-2; D: TRBD1; J: TRBJ1-6; DNA: TGTGCCAGCAGCCAAAGGGGACAGAATTCACCCCTCCACTTT; CDR3: CASSQRGQNSPLHF
size: many; V: TRBV28; D: NA; J: TRBJ2-2; DNA: TGTGCCAGCATGCTGGAATCGGGGTCGCCCGGGGAGCTGTTTTTT; CDR3: CASMLESGSPGELFF
size: NA; V: TRBV7-3; D: TRBD1; J: TRBJ1-4; DNA: TGTGCCAGCAGCCCGGGACAGACTAATGAAAAACTGTTTTTT; CDR3: CASSPGQTNEKLFF
size: NA; V: TRBV5-5; D: NA; J: TRBJ1-6; DNA: TGTGCCAGCAGCTTCGTGGGGCAAGAAAATTCACCCCTCCACTTT; CDR3: CASSFVGQENSPLHF
size: NA; V: TRBV3-1/TRBV3-2; D: NA; J: TRBJ1-1; DNA: TGTGCCAGCAGCCAAGAGAAGGGGCTGAACACTGAAGCTTTCTTT; CDR3: CASSQEKGLNTEAFF
size: NA; V: TRBV3-1/TRBV3-2; D: TRBD2; J: TRBJ2-4; DNA: TGTGCCAGCAGCCCTAGCGGGAGCGCCAAAAACATTCAGTACTTC; CDR3: CASSPSGSAKNIQYF
size: NA; V: TRBV2; D: TRBD1; J: TRBJ2-4; DNA: TGTGCCAGCAGTCAGACTACAGGGGGAGCCAAAAACATTCAGTACTTC; CDR3: CASSQTTGGAKNIQYF
size: NA; V: TRBV2; D: NA; J: TRBJ2-2; DNA: TGTGCCAGCAGCCTGACAGCGAACACCGGGGAGCTGTTTTTT; CDR3: CASSLTANTGELFF
size: NA; V: TRBV6-2/TRBV6-3; D: NA; J: TRBJ2-5; DNA: TGTGCCAGCAGTTACCCCCCGGGGACCCAGTACTTC; CDR3: CASSYPPGTQYF
size: once; V: TRBV5-6; D: TRBD1; J: TRBJ1-5; DNA: TGTGCCAGCAGCTTGGGACAGGGGTATAGCAATCAGCCCCAGCATTTT; CDR3: CASSLGQGYSNQPQHF
size: once; V: TRBV4-1; D: NA; J: TRBJ2-5; DNA: TGCGCCAGCAGCCAAGATTTAGGACAGCGGCGGCAGACCCAGTACTTC; CDR3: CASSQDLGQRRQTQYF
size: NA; V: TRBV5-1; D: TRBD1; J: TRBJ2-2; DNA: TGCGCCAGCAGCTTCACAGGGGTCGGCACCGGGGAGCTGTTTTTT; CDR3: CASSFTGVGTGELFF
size: NA; V: TRBV11-3; D: NA; J: TRBJ2-5; DNA: TGTGCCAGCAGCGGGGGCCAGGAGACCCAGTACTTC; CDR3: CASSGGQETQYF
size: once; V: TRBV14; D: TRBD2; J: TRBJ2-1; DNA: TGTGCCAGCAGCCAAGATTCAGAGGTCGCTAGCGGTTCCTACAATGAGCAGTTCTTC; CDR3: CASSQDSEVASGSYNEQFF
size: few; V: TRBV28; D: TRBD1; J: TRBJ1-5; DNA: TGTGCCAGCAGCCGCCTACAGGGGATCCTCACCACCCCCCAGCATTTT; CDR3: CASSRLQGILTTPQHF
size: NA; V: TRBV28; D: NA; J: TRBJ1-4; DNA: TGTGCCAGCAGTTTGTCTCGGCATTCGGGTGAAAAACTGTTTTTT; CDR3: CASSLSRHSGEKLFF
size: NA; V: TRBV4-1; D: NA; J: TRBJ1-2; DNA: TGCGCCAGCAGCCAAGACTACAGGGAATACTATGGCTACACCTTC; CDR3: CASSQDYREYYGYTF
size: NA; V: TRBV3-1/TRBV3-2; D: TRBD1; J: TRBJ1-1; DNA: TGTGCCAGCAGCCCCAGGGACAGGCGGAACACTGAAGCTTTCTTT; CDR3: CASSPRDRRNTEAFF
size: NA; V: TRBV27; D: NA; J: TRBJ2-2; DNA: TGTGCCAGCAGTTTATCCCGTAACACCGGGGAGCTGTTTTTT; CDR3: CASSLSRNTGELFF
size: NA; V: TRBV4-2; D: NA; J: TRBJ1-5; DNA: TGTGCCAGCAGCCAAGTAGGGGTCGACGGAGCCCAGCATTTT; CDR3: CASSQVGVDGAQHF
size: NA; V: TRBV15; D: NA; J: TRBJ2-2; DNA: TGTGCCACCAGCAGAAACCCCGGGACAACGAACACCGGGGAGCTGTTTTTT; CDR3: CATSRNPGTTNTGELFF